This T cell receptor beta chain is drawn from a study of memory CD4+ T cells and cytomegalovirus serostatus. This CDR3 has 15 residues. Germline V gene sequence: CDR1 MGHDK, CDR2 SYGVNS. Trimming took 2 bases from V and 2 from J, leaving 13 bases between them. The sort gate was single viable CD3+CD4+CD8-CD45RO+ cells for memory CD4+ T cells. Generated by immunoSEQ multiplex PCR, the TCRdb table keeps only in-frame clones and is missing some. The sample contains tens of thousands of clones, around four fifths of which appear only once. The sequenced sample consisted of memory CD4+ T cells from blood. This receptor was obtained from an adult in good health and CMV-seronegative. This chain uses TRBV25-1 with TRBJ2-7; D may be TRBD1 or TRBD2 (5 bases each). Here the CDR3 reads CASSETGPPTYEQYF. DNA of the CDR3: TGTGCCAGCAGTGAAACGGGGCCCCCGACCTACGAGCAGTACTTC.